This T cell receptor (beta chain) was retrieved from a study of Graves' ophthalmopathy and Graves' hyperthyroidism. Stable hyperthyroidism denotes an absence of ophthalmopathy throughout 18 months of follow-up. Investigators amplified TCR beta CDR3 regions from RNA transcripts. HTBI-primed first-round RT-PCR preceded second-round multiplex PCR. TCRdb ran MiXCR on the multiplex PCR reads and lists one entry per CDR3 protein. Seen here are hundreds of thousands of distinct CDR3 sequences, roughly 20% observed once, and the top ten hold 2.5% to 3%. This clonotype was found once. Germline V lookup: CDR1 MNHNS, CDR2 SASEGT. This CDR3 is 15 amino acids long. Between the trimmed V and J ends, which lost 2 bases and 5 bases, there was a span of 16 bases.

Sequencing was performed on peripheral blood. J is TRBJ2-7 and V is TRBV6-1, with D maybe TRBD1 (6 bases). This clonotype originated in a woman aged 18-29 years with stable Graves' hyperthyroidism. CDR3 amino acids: CASSESGGTSDEQYF. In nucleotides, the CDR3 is TGTGCCAGCAGTGAATCAGGTGGGACATCCGACGAGCAGTACTTC.